The 30 T cell receptor beta chains in this list originate from one sample, sequenced in a study of identical twins. TCRdb processed the 5' RACE reads anew with MiXCR; each CDR3 protein has one entry. The sample lists around 1.7 million distinct CDR3 sequences; about 32% were seen once. The sample taken for sequencing was cord blood. The receptors come from a newborn girl in good health.

This rearrangement joins TRBV21-1 to TRBJ2-1. TRBV21-1 is shown as a pseudogene. This CDR3 region has 17 residues. The CDR3 protein is CASSKAPRVCGPNEQFF. The CDR3 DNA reads as TGTGCCAGCAGCAAGGCGCCACGGGTTTGCGGACCCAATGAGCAGTTCTTC.

The V and J genes are TRBV11-2 and TRBJ2-3; D remains unclear. This CDR3 contains 15 residues. V lost 3 bases and J lost 0, with 10 bases in between. Per the germline V gene, CDR1 is SGHAT and CDR2 is FQNNGV. In DNA, the CDR3 is TGTGCCAGCAGCTTCGGCTACCCCAGCACAGATACGCAGTATTTT. It translates to CASSFGYPSTDTQYF.

With respect to this clonotype: Mismatch with germline at one junction end may stem from a read error. V usage is TRBV12-3 or TRBV12-4 and J usage is TRBJ1-4, with D possibly being TRBD1 (5 bases). The CDR3 sequence is 13 residues long. The CDR3, as DNA: TGTGCCACCAGTTTAATTTCAGGGGAAAAACTGTTTTTT. It specifies CATSLISGEKLFF.

This clonotype was seen a few times. The rearrangement joins TRBV15 to TRBJ2-5; 11 bases line up with TRBD2. The J segment lost 11 bases and the V segment lost 5 bases, leaving 13 bases of the junction unmatched. The CDR3 totals 15 residues. Germline CDR1 is LNHNV and CDR2 is YYDKDF (reference sequence). The CDR3 DNA follows: TGTGCCACCAGCGGCACTAGCGGGGGCTCAGATGAGCAGTACTTC. Encoded protein: CATSGTSGGSDEQYF.

This clonotype was found a few times. V is TRBV6-1 and J is TRBJ1-2; the match to TRBD1 covers 7 bases. The CDR3 contains 12 residues. CDR1 MNHNS and CDR2 SASEGT come from the germline V gene. V trimming: 6 bases; J trimming: 9 bases; junction bases outside the gene matches: 7. The CDR3 spells CASRGQSARYTF. The CDR3 DNA sequence: TGTGCCAGCAGGGGACAGTCCGCGCGCTACACCTTC.

The CDR3 DNA sequence: TGTGCCAGCAGCTTAATACGCGATCGTCGCACAGATACGCAGTATTTT. This codes for CASSLIRDRRTDTQYF. The J gene is TRBJ2-3, the V gene TRBV7-9, with D unresolved. Trimming stripped 2 bases from V and 1 base from J, with 13 bases between. This CDR3 has 16 amino acids. Germline CDR1 and CDR2: SEHNR and FQNEAQ (reference sequence).

This chain connects TRBV9 to TRBJ1-5; D is ambiguous. CDR3 size: 12 residues. The germline CDR1 and CDR2 sequences are SGDLS and YYNGEE. Trimming took off 0 bases at V and 6 bases at J, with 4 bases between the two ends. For the CDR3, the DNA is TGTGCCAGCAGCGTAGTGAGTCAGCCCCAGCATTTT. This gives the protein CASSVVSQPQHF.

This clonotype was detected only a few times. The rearrangement links TRBV5-5 to TRBJ2-3; D unresolved. In germline, CDR1 is SGHKS, CDR2 YYEKEE (reference sequence). The CDR3 contains 12 residues. With 1 base removed from V and 5 bases from J, the gap between germline ends came to 5 bases. CDR3 in amino acids: CASSLLIDTQYF. In DNA form, the CDR3 reads TGTGCCAGCAGCTTGTTAATAGATACGCAGTATTTT. The entire variable domain, with the rest obtained from reference TRBV5-5 and TRBJ2-3, is as follows: DAGVTQSPTHLIKTRGQQVTLRCSPISGHKSVSWYQQVLGQGPQFIFQYYEKEERGRGNFPDRFSARQFPNYSSELNVNALLLGDSALYLCASSLLIDTQYFGPGTRLTVL.

This clonotype has ten or more counts. The V gene is TRBV5-1, the J gene TRBJ1-2; 7 positions match TRBD1. Germline CDR1 and CDR2: SGHRS and YFSETQ. The CDR3 is made up of 16 amino acids. V dropped 4 bases and J dropped 1; count of bases not matched to a gene: 10. The chain's CDR3 is CASSELPDRVNYGYTF. CDR3 nucleotide sequence: TGCGCCAGCAGCGAACTCCCAGACAGGGTTAACTATGGCTACACCTTC.

Concerning this clonotype itself: Its ends do not fully match the called genes, so a read error is possible. This chain links TRBV11-3 with TRBJ2-1; D gene uncertain. The V gene's germline CDR1 is SGHNT and CDR2 YENEEA. The CDR3 contains 13 residues. The CDR3: CANSLEGYNEQFF. DNA of the CDR3: TGTGCCAACAGCTTAGAAGGGTACAATGAGCAGTTCTTC.

The chain links TRBV28 to TRBJ2-1, with TRBD2 matching over 12 bases. The V gene's germline CDR1 is MDHEN and CDR2 SYDVKM. The CDR3 runs to 15 residues. After removal of 11 bases from V and 6 bases from J, the junction contained 11 bases not matched to a gene. This CDR3 is CACLTGLAGSNEQFF. CDR3 nucleotides: TGTGCCTGCCTTACCGGACTAGCGGGGTCCAATGAGCAGTTCTTC.

This clonotype was detected a few times. V is TRBV20-1 and J is TRBJ2-7; D gene ambiguous. The DNA end lines up better with TRBJ2-5; the J call may be wrong. Germline V lookup: CDR1 DFQATT, CDR2 SNEGSKA (reference sequence). There are 15 residues in the CDR3. The CDR3 sequence is CSARVSTSIGETQYF. The CDR3, as DNA: TGCAGTGCTAGAGTCTCGACATCCATCGGGGAGACCCAGTACTTC.

The chain combines TRBV5-1 with TRBJ1-1; D is undetermined. V was cut by 0 bases and J by 7 bases, with 10 bases left in between. The CDR3 is made up of 13 amino acids. CDR1 is SGHRS and CDR2 is YFSETQ in the germline V gene. CDR3 sequence (DNA): TGCGCCAGCAGCTTGGAACCGGGAGGTGAAGCTTTCTTT. The encoded protein is CASSLEPGGEAFF.

A single count supports this clonotype. One junction end disagrees with the germline gene, perhaps due to a read error. This chain links TRBV29-1 with TRBJ2-1; the D is unclear. This CDR3 contains 14 residues. The germline gives CDR1 SQVTM, CDR2 ANQGSEA. CDR3 in amino acids: CSAEDGLTDNEQFF. The CDR3 nucleotides are TGCAGCGCTGAAGATGGGCTCACAGACAATGAGCAGTTCTTC.

The V gene is TRBV24-1, the J gene TRBJ1-5; no clear D. The CDR3 totals 16 residues. Germline V gives CDR1 KGHDR, CDR2 SFDVKD. Trimming stripped 4 bases from V and 0 bases from J, with 12 bases between. Written as DNA, the CDR3 is TGTGCCACCAGTGAACCCAAATCGAATAGCAATCAGCCCCAGCATTTT. Its translation: CATSEPKSNSNQPQHF.

In DNA form, the CDR3 reads TGTGCCAGCAGCGTAAAGGGCCTCGATACGCAGTATTTT. The encoded protein is CASSVKGLDTQYF. The chain recombines TRBV9 with TRBJ2-3; D call uncertain. The CDR3 sequence is 13 residues long. Deletions cut 1 base from V and 6 bases from J, with 9 bases between. Germline V gene sequence: CDR1 SGDLS, CDR2 YYNGEE.

V and J are TRBV12-3 or TRBV12-4 and TRBJ2-1, with D maybe TRBD2 (5 bases). This CDR3 contains 13 residues. V was pared by 4 bases and J by 5 bases, with 9 bases between. The DNA of the CDR3 is TGTGCCAGCAGTTGGCTGGGAGACAATGAGCAGTTCTTC. Translation: CASSWLGDNEQFF.

A note on this clonotype: A read error is possible here, since a much larger clone lies one base away. This chain links TRBV6-5 with TRBJ1-2; D gene uncertain. The CDR3 length is 13 residues. Germline CDR1 MNHEY, CDR2 SVGAGI. V was cut by 7 bases and J by 1 base, with 10 bases left in between. As DNA, the CDR3 is TGTGCCAGCACCGGGAACAGTAACTATGGCTACACCTTC. Its translation: CASTGNSNYGYTF.

V gene TRBV9 combines with J gene TRBJ2-3, with D possibly being TRBD2 (7 bases). Trimming took 2 bases from V and 5 from J, leaving 18 bases between them. Germline values: CDR1 SGDLS, CDR2 YYNGEE. The CDR3 is made up of 16 amino acids. The CDR3 bases are TGTGCCAGCAGCGTGAGTGGGCGGGGGCCGGGAGATACGCAGTATTTT. It codes for CASSVSGRGPGDTQYF.

J is TRBJ2-2 and V is TRBV5-6, with D possibly being TRBD1 (5 bases). Germline CDR1 and CDR2: SGHDT and YYEEEE. V was shortened by 2 bases and J by 4 bases, with 9 bases between the two germline ends. The CDR3 length is 14 residues. The CDR3 spells CASSFKGVTGELFF. The CDR3 DNA is TGTGCCAGCAGCTTTAAAGGGGTCACCGGGGAGCTGTTTTTT.

The chain joins TRBV5-6 to TRBJ2-5; D gene unclear. CDR3 size: 14 residues. CDR1 is SGHDT, CDR2 YYEEEE, per germline. V lost 5 bases and J lost 5, with 16 bases in between. CDR3 loop: CASSSRRVYETQYF. The CDR3 nucleotides read TGTGCCAGCAGTTCACGCCGTGTGTACGAGACCCAGTACTTC.

The V call is TRBV12-3 or TRBV12-4, the J call TRBJ2-7; possibly TRBD1 for D (6 bases). V dropped 5 bases and J dropped 0 bases, with 11 bases sitting between them. The CDR3 sequence is 14 residues long. DNA of the CDR3: TGTGCCAGCAGTCACAGGGACCCCTCCTACGAGCAGTACTTC. Translating gives CASSHRDPSYEQYF.

This chain links TRBV4-1 with TRBJ2-7; D gene unclear. Germline values: CDR1 MGHRA, CDR2 YSYEKL. The V gene lost 1 base and the J gene lost 4 bases, with 8 bases spanning the gap. The CDR3 spans 13 residues. This CDR3 reads CASSQVNLYEQYF. CDR3 sequence (DNA): TGCGCCAGCAGCCAAGTAAACCTTTACGAGCAGTACTTC.

This chain links TRBV7-2 with TRBJ2-7; 8 positions agree with TRBD2. V was pared by 6 bases and J by 0 bases, with 7 bases of the junction left unmatched. The CDR3 is 15 amino acids. Per germline, CDR1 SGHTA and CDR2 FQGNSA. The CDR3 nucleotides read TGTGCCAGCAGGAGACTAGCGAGGGGCTCCTACGAGCAGTACTTC. Translating it yields CASRRLARGSYEQYF.

This chain joins TRBV28 and TRBJ2-7; D is possibly TRBD2 (5 bases). This CDR3 region has 16 residues. Trimming removed 8 bases at V and 0 bases at J, with 20 bases between. Germline CDR1 reads MDHEN; CDR2 reads SYDVKM. The CDR3 spells CASGPTLRASSYEQYF. DNA of the CDR3: TGTGCCAGCGGTCCGACCCTGAGGGCGAGCTCCTACGAGCAGTACTTC.

This clonotype was seen a few times. The chain combines TRBV20-1 with TRBJ1-2, with 9 bases aligning to TRBD1. The germline V gene encodes CDR1 DFQATT and CDR2 SNEGSKA (reference sequence). V was clipped by 1 base and J by 7 bases; unmatched bases: 10. This CDR3 region has 15 residues. In DNA, the CDR3 is TGCAGTGCTAGAGTCTCGGACAGGGGAGGGGGTGGCTACACCTTC. This encodes CSARVSDRGGGGYTF.

This clonotype has a handful of counts. This sequence joins TRBV5-1 and TRBJ2-5; 9 bases map to TRBD2. The J call may be mistaken, given a closer DNA end match to TRBJ2-7. CDR1 is SGHRS and CDR2 is YFSETQ in the germline V gene. The CDR3 extends over 15 amino acids. This CDR3 reads CASSLGGTSSHEQYF. CDR3 DNA sequence: TGCGCCAGCAGCTTGGGTGGGACTAGCAGCCACGAGCAGTACTTC.

V gene TRBV12-3 or TRBV12-4 combines with J gene TRBJ1-2; 11 nucleotides align to TRBD1. CDR3 length: 18 residues. The V segment lost 8 bases and the J segment 2 bases; nucleotides outside the gene matches: 16. The CDR3 bases are TGTGCCAGCGGACTGCTATGGACAGGGGGCCCTACGAACTATGGCTACACCTTC. Amino acids: CASGLLWTGGPTNYGYTF.

This clonotype was seen only a few times. The chain is built from TRBV20-1 and TRBJ2-1; TRBD2 matches 7 bases. J was trimmed by 1 base and V by 0 bases; bases with no gene match: 6. Germline assignment: CDR1 DFQATT and CDR2 SNEGSKA (reference sequence). The CDR3 is made up of 16 amino acids. In nucleotides, the CDR3 is TGCAGTGCTAGAGATCTGGCGGGAGCATCCTACAATGAGCAGTTCTTC. This gives the protein CSARDLAGASYNEQFF.

In its sample, this clonotype was seen a few times. The V and J genes are TRBV5-1 and TRBJ2-1; D possibly corresponds to TRBD1 (7 bases). Per the germline V gene, CDR1 is SGHRS and CDR2 is YFSETQ. V was trimmed by 5 bases and J by 7 bases, leaving 19 bases between them. This CDR3 comprises 15 residues. The CDR3 region has the DNA TGCGCCAGCAGGAAGGAGGGGGCAACTGTTAATGAGCAGTTCTTC. This codes for CASRKEGATVNEQFF.